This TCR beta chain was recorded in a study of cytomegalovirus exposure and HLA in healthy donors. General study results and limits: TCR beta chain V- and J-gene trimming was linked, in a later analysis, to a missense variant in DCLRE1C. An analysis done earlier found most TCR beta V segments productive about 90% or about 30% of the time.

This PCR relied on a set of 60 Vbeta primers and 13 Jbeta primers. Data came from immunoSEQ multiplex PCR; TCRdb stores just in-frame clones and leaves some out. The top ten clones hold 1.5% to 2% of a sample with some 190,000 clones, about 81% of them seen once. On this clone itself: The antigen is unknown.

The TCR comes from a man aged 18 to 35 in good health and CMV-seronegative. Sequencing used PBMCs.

CDR3 bases: TGTGCCAGCAGCCAGGGGACAGGGACTCCGACTAATGAAAAACTGTTTTTT. Translated: CASSQGTGTPTNEKLFF. This chain joins TRBV9 and TRBJ1-4; 9 positions agree with TRBD1. This CDR3 has 17 residues. Germline lookup yields CDR1 SGDLS and CDR2 YYNGEE. Trimming cost V 4 bases and J 2 bases; bases outside gene matches: 9.